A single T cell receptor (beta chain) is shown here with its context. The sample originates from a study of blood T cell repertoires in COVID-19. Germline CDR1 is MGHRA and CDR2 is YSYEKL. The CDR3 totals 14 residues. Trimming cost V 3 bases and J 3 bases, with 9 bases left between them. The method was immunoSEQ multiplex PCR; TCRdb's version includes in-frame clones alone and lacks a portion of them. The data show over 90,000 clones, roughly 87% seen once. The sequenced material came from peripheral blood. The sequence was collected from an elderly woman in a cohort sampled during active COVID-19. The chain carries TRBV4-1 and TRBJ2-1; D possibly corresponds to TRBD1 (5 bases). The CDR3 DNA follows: TGCGCCAGCAGCCACAACCAGGGCTACAATGAGCAGTTCTTC. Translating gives CASSHNQGYNEQFF.